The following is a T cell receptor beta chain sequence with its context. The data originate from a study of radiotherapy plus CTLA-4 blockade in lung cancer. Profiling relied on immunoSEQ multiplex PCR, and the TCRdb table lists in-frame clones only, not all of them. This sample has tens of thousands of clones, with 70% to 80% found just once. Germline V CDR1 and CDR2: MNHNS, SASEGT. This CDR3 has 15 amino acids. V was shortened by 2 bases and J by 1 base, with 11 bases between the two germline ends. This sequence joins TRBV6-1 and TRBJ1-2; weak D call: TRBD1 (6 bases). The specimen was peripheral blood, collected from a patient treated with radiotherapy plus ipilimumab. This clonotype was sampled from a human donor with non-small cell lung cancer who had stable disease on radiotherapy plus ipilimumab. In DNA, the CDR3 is TGTGCCAGCAGTGAACAGGGGTCTTATAACTATGGCTACACCTTC. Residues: CASSEQGSYNYGYTF.